A selection of T cell receptor beta chains follows, all from one sample in a study of blood T cell repertoires in COVID-19. Repertoires were generated with immunoSEQ multiplex PCR, while TCRdb's copy carries only in-frame clones and drops some. Of approximately 46,000 clones in the sample, around 85% were seen once. The material sequenced was peripheral blood. The receptors derive from a man in his 60s with acute or convalescent COVID-19. The CDR3 runs from the conserved cysteine through the conserved F or W. D genes are given only for firm matches. Not every row has a clone size; where given, it reads once, few, many or a size class.

CDR3 DNA: TGTGCCAGCACCAAGGACAGGTACGAGCAGTACTTC; CDR3 protein: CASTKDRYEQYF; V gene: TRBV2; J gene: TRBJ2-7; clone size: .; D gene: TRBD1
CDR3 DNA: TGTGCCAGCAGCCCGAGACAGGGTAGGAACACTGAAGCTTTCTTT; CDR3 protein: CASSPRQGRNTEAFF; V gene: TRBV7-3; J gene: TRBJ1-1; clone size: .; D gene: TRBD1
CDR3 DNA: TGTGCCAGCAGTGAAGAGACACGGACAGTCAATCAGCCCCAGCATTTT; CDR3 protein: CASSEETRTVNQPQHF; V gene: TRBV6-1; J gene: TRBJ1-5; clone size: .; D gene: .
CDR3 DNA: TGTGCCAGCTCACCAGTTAGGAGCGGCACCTACGAGCAGTACTTC; CDR3 protein: CASSPVRSGTYEQYF; V gene: TRBV18; J gene: TRBJ2-7; clone size: .; D gene: .
CDR3 DNA: TGTGCCTGGAGTAGGATAGCGGGAGCCCCCTACGAGCAGTACTTC; CDR3 protein: CAWSRIAGAPYEQYF; V gene: TRBV30; J gene: TRBJ2-7; clone size: .; D gene: TRBD2
CDR3 DNA: TGTGCCAGCAGCCAAGATGCAGGATCAGATACGCAGTATTTT; CDR3 protein: CASSQDAGSDTQYF; V gene: TRBV14; J gene: TRBJ2-3; clone size: .; D gene: .
CDR3 DNA: TGTGCCAGCAGTTTCTCGGGAGCCACCCAAAACTATGGCTACACCTTC; CDR3 protein: CASSFSGATQNYGYTF; V gene: TRBV27; J gene: TRBJ1-2; clone size: .; D gene: .
CDR3 DNA: TGTGCCAGCACTACAGGGGGGGCCAACGTCCTGACTTTC; CDR3 protein: CASTTGGANVLTF; V gene: TRBV2; J gene: TRBJ2-6; clone size: .; D gene: .
CDR3 DNA: TGTGCCAGCAGCCAAGGCGGGACAGGAGGGGGATACGAGCAGTACTTC; CDR3 protein: CASSQGGTGGGYEQYF; V gene: TRBV3-1/TRBV3-2; J gene: TRBJ2-7; clone size: .; D gene: TRBD1
CDR3 DNA: TGTGCCATCAGGCCCGGAGAGGGACAGGGGTTCTCTGGAAACACCATATATTTT; CDR3 protein: CAIRPGEGQGFSGNTIYF; V gene: TRBV10-3; J gene: TRBJ1-3; clone size: .; D gene: TRBD1
CDR3 DNA: TGTGCCAGCAGTTTACCGCGCACTGAAGCTTTCTTT; CDR3 protein: CASSLPRTEAFF; V gene: TRBV28; J gene: TRBJ1-1; clone size: .; D gene: .
CDR3 DNA: TGCGCCAGCAGCGCGGATCGTCCGGACACTGAAGCTTTCTTT; CDR3 protein: CASSADRPDTEAFF; V gene: TRBV5-1; J gene: TRBJ1-1; clone size: .; D gene: .
CDR3 DNA: TGTGCCAGCAGTGGTACGGGGCTAGCGGGGGTAAATGAGCAGTTCTTC; CDR3 protein: CASSGTGLAGVNEQFF; V gene: TRBV6-1; J gene: TRBJ2-1; clone size: .; D gene: TRBD2
CDR3 DNA: TGTGCCAGCAGTTTAATGGCTTCTGGTAATTCACCCCTCCACTTT; CDR3 protein: CASSLMASGNSPLHF; V gene: TRBV28; J gene: TRBJ1-6; clone size: .; D gene: .
CDR3 DNA: TGTGCCAGCAGCGTAGGGACTAGCGGGAACCCCTACTACAATGAGCAGTTCTTC; CDR3 protein: CASSVGTSGNPYYNEQFF; V gene: TRBV9; J gene: TRBJ2-1; clone size: .; D gene: TRBD2
CDR3 DNA: TGTGCCACCAGCAGAGATCGCCGGTTCGATAGCAATCAGCCCCAGCATTTT; CDR3 protein: CATSRDRRFDSNQPQHF; V gene: TRBV15; J gene: TRBJ1-5; clone size: .; D gene: .
CDR3 DNA: TGTGCCATCAGTGAGGGAGCGGGGCCAACAACGGGAGAGACCCAGTACTTC; CDR3 protein: CAISEGAGPTTGETQYF; V gene: TRBV10-3; J gene: TRBJ2-5; clone size: .; D gene: TRBD2
CDR3 DNA: TGTGCCAGCAGTTACGGTCACGCGGAAAATCAGCCCCAGCATTTT; CDR3 protein: CASSYGHAENQPQHF; V gene: TRBV6-6; J gene: TRBJ1-5; clone size: .; D gene: .
CDR3 DNA: TGTGCCAGCAGTTTACGGTATGGGGGGTACGGGGCCAACGTCCTGACTTTC; CDR3 protein: CASSLRYGGYGANVLTF; V gene: TRBV27; J gene: TRBJ2-6; clone size: .; D gene: .
CDR3 DNA: TGCGCCAGCAGCTTGGCCGCGGCAGATACGCAGTATTTT; CDR3 protein: CASSLAAADTQYF; V gene: TRBV5-1; J gene: TRBJ2-3; clone size: .; D gene: .
CDR3 DNA: TGTGCCAGCAGTTACTCCGGGGGGTTAATAGGAAACACCATATATTTT; CDR3 protein: CASSYSGGLIGNTIYF; V gene: TRBV6-5; J gene: TRBJ1-3; clone size: .; D gene: .
CDR3 DNA: TGTGCCAGTAGCGCGAAACAGGGCCACGAGCAGTACTTC; CDR3 protein: CASSAKQGHEQYF; V gene: TRBV19; J gene: TRBJ2-7; clone size: .; D gene: .
CDR3 DNA: TGTGCCAGCAGTGATCATGGGTGGCTAGCGTTTCAAGGAAACTCCTACGAGCAGTACTTC; CDR3 protein: CASSDHGWLAFQGNSYEQYF; V gene: TRBV2; J gene: TRBJ2-7; clone size: few; D gene: .
CDR3 DNA: TGTGCCACCAGTGATCCACCACTCGGAGGCACAGATACGCAGTATTTT; CDR3 protein: CATSDPPLGGTDTQYF; V gene: TRBV24-1; J gene: TRBJ2-3; clone size: .; D gene: .
CDR3 DNA: TGCAGCGGCAGAAACACTGAAGCTTTCTTT; CDR3 protein: CSGRNTEAFF; V gene: TRBV29-1; J gene: TRBJ1-1; clone size: once; D gene: .
CDR3 DNA: TGCGCCAGCAGCCCGCCACGACCTAGCGGGAGGGCCTGGAGCACAGATACGCAGTATTTT; CDR3 protein: CASSPPRPSGRAWSTDTQYF; V gene: TRBV10-1; J gene: TRBJ2-3; clone size: .; D gene: TRBD2
CDR3 DNA: TGTGCCAGCAGTACACAGGGGAAAGAGACCCAGTACTTC; CDR3 protein: CASSTQGKETQYF; V gene: TRBV2; J gene: TRBJ2-5; clone size: .; D gene: TRBD1
CDR3 DNA: TGCGCCAGCAGACGACTAGCGGGAACAGATACGCAGTATTTT; CDR3 protein: CASRRLAGTDTQYF; V gene: TRBV5-1; J gene: TRBJ2-3; clone size: .; D gene: TRBD2
CDR3 DNA: TGTGCCAGCAGCGCACAGGGTGCTGGAAGCTATGGCTACACCTTC; CDR3 protein: CASSAQGAGSYGYTF; V gene: TRBV11-2; J gene: TRBJ1-2; clone size: .; D gene: .
CDR3 DNA: TGTGCCAGCAGCTTGGCCGGCAGCGGGGGGGATTTCTCCTACAATGAGCAGTTCTTC; CDR3 protein: CASSLAGSGGDFSYNEQFF; V gene: TRBV5-6; J gene: TRBJ2-1; clone size: .; D gene: TRBD2
CDR3 DNA: TGTGCCAGCAGTTTAGAGGTAGATTCACCCCTCCACTTT; CDR3 protein: CASSLEVDSPLHF; V gene: TRBV28; J gene: TRBJ1-6; clone size: .; D gene: .
CDR3 DNA: TGTGCCAGTAGTCGAAGCGGGAGGTACGAGCAGTACTTC; CDR3 protein: CASSRSGRYEQYF; V gene: TRBV19; J gene: TRBJ2-7; clone size: .; D gene: TRBD2
CDR3 DNA: TGTGCCAGCAGTTTTAGGACAGGGGTGTTGGAGACCCAGTACTTC; CDR3 protein: CASSFRTGVLETQYF; V gene: TRBV28; J gene: TRBJ2-5; clone size: .; D gene: TRBD1
CDR3 DNA: TGTGCCAGCAGCTTAGATGGGGCAGGGGGTATTGACGAGCAGTACTTC; CDR3 protein: CASSLDGAGGIDEQYF; V gene: TRBV11-3; J gene: TRBJ2-7; clone size: .; D gene: TRBD1
CDR3 DNA: TGTGCCAGCAGTGAAGCGCTAACTAGCACAGATACGCAGTATTTT; CDR3 protein: CASSEALTSTDTQYF; V gene: TRBV2; J gene: TRBJ2-3; clone size: .; D gene: .
CDR3 DNA: TGTGCCAGTAGACCGGGTTTTAGCTCCTACGAGCAGTACTTC; CDR3 protein: CASRPGFSSYEQYF; V gene: TRBV19; J gene: TRBJ2-7; clone size: .; D gene: .
CDR3 DNA: TGTGCCAGCAGTCCGAGACAGGCTGGAAACACTGAAGCTTTCTTT; CDR3 protein: CASSPRQAGNTEAFF; V gene: TRBV28; J gene: TRBJ1-1; clone size: .; D gene: .
CDR3 DNA: TGTGCCAGTAGTATCCAGGGACATGGCGGCTATGGCTACACCTTC; CDR3 protein: CASSIQGHGGYGYTF; V gene: TRBV19; J gene: TRBJ1-2; clone size: .; D gene: .
CDR3 DNA: TGTGCCACCAGCAGCGACAGGGGGCGCCTTCCTAATGAAAAACTGTTTTTT; CDR3 protein: CATSSDRGRLPNEKLFF; V gene: TRBV15; J gene: TRBJ1-4; clone size: .; D gene: TRBD1
CDR3 DNA: TGTGCCAGCAGCCAGGGACAGGGGATTAATGGCTACACCTTC; CDR3 protein: CASSQGQGINGYTF; V gene: TRBV5-4; J gene: TRBJ1-2; clone size: .; D gene: TRBD1
CDR3 DNA: TGTGCCAGCGGAAACCGGGACAGGGGGCTGAGGGCTTTCTTT; CDR3 protein: CASGNRDRGLRAFF; V gene: TRBV27; J gene: TRBJ1-1; clone size: .; D gene: TRBD1
CDR3 DNA: TGTGCCAGTAGGGGGACAGGGTGGAACACTGAAGCTTTCTTT; CDR3 protein: CASRGTGWNTEAFF; V gene: TRBV19; J gene: TRBJ1-1; clone size: .; D gene: TRBD1
CDR3 DNA: TGTGCCAGCAGCCAAGAGGCGACTAGCAGCACAGATACGCAGTATTTT; CDR3 protein: CASSQEATSSTDTQYF; V gene: TRBV4-2; J gene: TRBJ2-3; clone size: .; D gene: TRBD2
CDR3 DNA: TGTGCCACCAGCGCCCGACAGGCCTTCTACGAGCAGTACTTC; CDR3 protein: CATSARQAFYEQYF; V gene: TRBV15; J gene: TRBJ2-7; clone size: few; D gene: .
CDR3 DNA: TGTGCCAGCAAAGCCGAACTAGCAAACACCGGGGAGCTGTTTTTT; CDR3 protein: CASKAELANTGELFF; V gene: TRBV6-5; J gene: TRBJ2-2; clone size: .; D gene: .
CDR3 DNA: TGTGCCATCAGTGAGTCGGCTGACAGAAACTATGAAAAACTGTTTTTT; CDR3 protein: CAISESADRNYEKLFF; V gene: TRBV10-3; J gene: TRBJ1-4; clone size: .; D gene: .
CDR3 DNA: TGTGCCAGCTCACCACCTCACAATGACGAGCAGTACTTC; CDR3 protein: CASSPPHNDEQYF; V gene: TRBV18; J gene: TRBJ2-7; clone size: once; D gene: .
CDR3 DNA: TGTGCCAGTAGTCCCGCCCAGGACACTGAAGCTTTCTTT; CDR3 protein: CASSPAQDTEAFF; V gene: TRBV19; J gene: TRBJ1-1; clone size: .; D gene: .
CDR3 DNA: TGTGCCAGCAGTATTTTTAGGACAGCTATAAATCAGCCCCAGCATTTT; CDR3 protein: CASSIFRTAINQPQHF; V gene: TRBV28; J gene: TRBJ1-5; clone size: .; D gene: .
CDR3 DNA: TGTGCCAGCAGCGGACAGGGATCCACCGGGGAGCTGTTTTTT; CDR3 protein: CASSGQGSTGELFF; V gene: TRBV9; J gene: TRBJ2-2; clone size: once; D gene: TRBD1
CDR3 DNA: TGTGCCAGCAGCGTAGGTGGGCGCAGCTCTGGAAACACCATATATTTT; CDR3 protein: CASSVGGRSSGNTIYF; V gene: TRBV9; J gene: TRBJ1-3; clone size: .; D gene: .
CDR3 DNA: TGTGCCATCAGTGTGGGGACAGTGAACACCGGGGAGCTGTTTTTT; CDR3 protein: CAISVGTVNTGELFF; V gene: TRBV10-3; J gene: TRBJ2-2; clone size: .; D gene: TRBD1